Following are 22 T cell receptor beta chains from one sample sequenced in a study of blood T cell repertoires in COVID-19. TCRdb's copy holds only in-frame clones and misses some; the assay was immunoSEQ multiplex PCR. Among about 320,000 clones listed, roughly 85% were seen once. Sequencing was done on a sample of peripheral blood. These receptors all come from a human donor in a cohort sampled during active COVID-19.

This chain joins TRBV3-1 (or the pseudogene TRBV3-2) and TRBJ2-5; D gene ambiguous. This CDR3 has 14 residues. Trimming left V 2 bases short and J 1 base short, with 8 bases between. CDR1 and CDR2 from the germline V gene are LGHDT and YNNKEL (reference sequence). Here the CDR3 reads CASSQFQRQETQYF. CDR3 in DNA: TGTGCCAGCAGCCAATTTCAGCGCCAAGAGACCCAGTACTTC.

The rearrangement joins TRBV20-1 to TRBJ2-1, with a tentative D call TRBD1 (6 bases). CDR3 length: 17 amino acids. Looked up from germline, CDR1 is DFQATT and CDR2 is SNEGSKA (reference sequence). V was cut by 3 bases and J by 3 bases, with 21 bases left in between. Here the CDR3 DNA reads TGCAGTGCTAGTCCAATTACGCCGGGACAAGGCTACAATGAGCAGTTCTTC. Its protein is CSASPITPGQGYNEQFF.

The rearrangement uses TRBV7-9 and TRBJ2-1, with 9 bases identical to TRBD1. Trimming removed 4 bases from V and 5 bases from J; junction bases left unmatched: 6. CDR1 and CDR2 (germline): SEHNR, FQNEAQ (reference sequence). This CDR3 has 15 residues. The DNA of the CDR3 is TGTGCCAGCAGCTCTCCCGGGACAGGGAACAATGAGCAGTTCTTC. Translating it yields CASSSPGTGNNEQFF.

The V gene is TRBV15, the J gene TRBJ1-4; 12 bases map to TRBD1. Germline V gene sequence: CDR1 LNHNV, CDR2 YYDKDF (reference sequence). With V trimmed by 0 bases and J by 8 bases, 4 bases remained unmatched. There are 16 residues in the CDR3. The CDR3 DNA is TGTGCCACCAGCAGAGAAACGGGGACAGGGGGCGAAAAACTGTTTTTT. Its protein product is CATSRETGTGGEKLFF.

J is TRBJ2-7 and V is TRBV4-2; TRBD2 is a possible D gene (6 bases). Germline V CDR1 and CDR2: LGHNA, YNFKEQ. The CDR3 extends over 16 amino acids. Trimming left V 0 bases short and J 3 bases short, with 15 bases between. The CDR3 region has the DNA TGTGCCAGCAGCCAAGACGGAGGGTACGGTGACTACGAGCAGTACTTC. Translation: CASSQDGGYGDYEQYF.

The chain links TRBV4-1 to TRBJ2-7; maybe TRBD2 (5 bases). In germline, CDR1 is MGHRA, CDR2 YSYEKL. The CDR3 length is 13 residues. V lost 4 bases and J 3 bases, leaving 10 bases between the germline ends. CDR3 nucleotide sequence: TGCGCCAGCAGCCCGGGATCACACTACGAGCAGTACTTC. This sequence encodes CASSPGSHYEQYF.

This chain uses TRBV24-1 with TRBJ2-1, with D possibly being TRBD1 (5 bases). The germline V and J ends were trimmed by 4 bases and 8 bases, with 17 bases remaining between them. The CDR3 is 15 amino acids. Germline CDR1 reads KGHDR; CDR2 reads SFDVKD. CDR3 region: CATSDEQGRRDEQFF. The CDR3 DNA sequence: TGTGCCACCAGTGACGAGCAGGGAAGAAGGGATGAGCAGTTCTTC.

The V and J genes are TRBV19 and TRBJ1-1, with 9 nucleotides matching TRBD1. With V trimmed by 1 base and J by 8 bases, 2 bases remained unmatched. The CDR3 has 13 residues. From germline, CDR1 is LNHDA and CDR2 SQIVND (reference sequence). CDR3 DNA sequence: TGTGCCAGTAGTATAGTAGGGACAGGGGAAGCTTTCTTT. It encodes CASSIVGTGEAFF.

Turning to this clone: At one end, the junction sequence differs from germline, possibly due to a read error. The chain couples TRBV14 to TRBJ1-4, with a tentative D call TRBD1 (6 bases). Germline values: CDR1 SGHDN, CDR2 FVKESK. The CDR3 is made up of 13 amino acids. CDR3 nucleotides: TGTGCCAGCAGCCAAGATTTGGGAGGGACATATCTTTTT. Residues: CASSQDLGGTYLF.

This clone was detected once. J is TRBJ2-7 and V is TRBV7-9; possible D gene TRBD1, 5 bases. Germline CDR1 and CDR2: SEHNR and FQNEAQ (reference sequence). This CDR3 spans 14 amino acids. With 2 bases removed from V and 1 base from J, the gap between germline ends came to 9 bases. CDR3 DNA: TGTGCCAGCAGCTTAAGCGACAGATCCTACGAGCAGTACTTC. Translating it yields CASSLSDRSYEQYF.

This chain joins TRBV10-3 and TRBJ2-7; the match to TRBD2 covers 9 bases. The germline gives CDR1 ENHRY, CDR2 SYGVKD. This CDR3 has 14 residues. The V gene end was trimmed by 10 bases and the J gene end by 0 bases; junction bases not matched to a gene: 7. Here the CDR3 DNA reads TGTGCCACCGCGACTAGCGGAAGCTCCTACGAGCAGTACTTC. This translates into CATATSGSSYEQYF.

V gene TRBV11-3 combines with J gene TRBJ2-5; 7 bases fit TRBD1. V shed 4 bases, J shed 4 bases, and the junction held 3 bases outside the gene matches. The germline gives CDR1 SGHNT, CDR2 YENEEA. This CDR3 contains 13 residues. Here the CDR3 reads CASSSRQGETQYF. The CDR3 nucleotides read TGTGCCAGCAGCTCCAGACAGGGAGAGACCCAGTACTTC.

CDR3 protein: CASSQDPGTVKSEKLFF. CDR3 coding DNA: TGCGCCAGCAGCCAAGATCCGGGGACAGTCAAGAGTGAAAAACTGTTTTTT. The chain has TRBV4-1 and TRBJ1-4; 7 bases agree with TRBD1. CDR1 is MGHRA, CDR2 YSYEKL, per germline. J was trimmed by 7 bases and V by 0 bases; bases with no gene match: 11. The CDR3 contains 17 residues.

This chain's CDR3 is CASRTGGSNQPQHF. DNA for the CDR3: TGTGCCAGCAGGACAGGGGGTTCCAATCAGCCCCAGCATTTT. The chain couples TRBV27 to TRBJ1-5, with 9 bases fitting TRBD1. The trim removed 6 bases at V and 3 bases at J, leaving 3 bases unmatched. CDR3 length equals 14 residues. Germline V gives CDR1 MNHEY, CDR2 SMNVEV (reference sequence).

The genes are TRBV3-1 (or the pseudogene TRBV3-2) and TRBJ2-1; 11 bases align to TRBD2. The V gene end was trimmed by 2 bases and the J gene end by 8 bases; junction bases not matched to a gene: 8. The length of the CDR3 is 16 residues. CDR1 LGHDT and CDR2 YNNKEL come from the germline V gene (reference sequence). CDR3 sequence (DNA): TGTGCCAGCAGCCAACGTGTAGCGGGGGGGCGGGATGAGCAGTTCTTC. Amino acid sequence: CASSQRVAGGRDEQFF.

The chain carries TRBV5-1 and TRBJ1-2; D is possibly TRBD1 (5 bases). V lost 7 bases, J lost 3 bases, and 13 bases lay in between. CDR3 length equals 13 residues. CDR1 SGHRS and CDR2 YFSETQ come from the germline V gene. Here the CDR3 reads CASHNQGYYGYTF. In nucleotides, the CDR3 is TGCGCCAGCCACAACCAGGGCTACTATGGCTACACCTTC.

This clone showed up just once. V usage is TRBV12-3 or TRBV12-4 and J usage is TRBJ1-2; TRBD1 might be the D (5 bases). CDR3 length: 13 residues. Trimming took off 5 bases at V and 7 bases at J, with 14 bases between the two ends. This chain's CDR3 is CASSPAREGGYTF. Here the CDR3 DNA reads TGTGCCAGCAGTCCCGCCAGGGAGGGTGGCTACACCTTC.

As DNA, the CDR3 is TGTGCCAGCAGTTACTCTCCTTATAGCAATCAGCCCCAGCATTTT. Translation: CASSYSPYSNQPQHF. The V and J genes are TRBV6-5 and TRBJ1-5; D not certain. The V and J ends lost 0 bases and 0 bases respectively, with 6 bases between them. Germline V gene lookup returns CDR1 MNHEY and CDR2 SVGAGI. The CDR3 totals 15 residues.

The CDR3 region has the DNA TGTGCCAGCAGCCTCCTTAGAGAGACAAAGGCTTTCTTT. Translated, it gives CASSLLRETKAFF. The chain links TRBV7-8 to TRBJ1-1, with no clear D. Trimming pared 5 bases from V and 11 bases from J, leaving 18 bases between. From germline, CDR1 is SGHVS and CDR2 FQNEAQ. CDR3 length: 13 residues.

The rearrangement uses TRBV24-1 and TRBJ2-2; 8 bases are a match to TRBD2. The V and J ends lost 3 bases and 3 bases, in that order; junction bases with no gene match: 11. Germline CDR1 KGHDR, CDR2 SFDVKD. The CDR3 runs 18 residues. The CDR3 is CATSDQAETGGHTGELFF. In DNA form, the CDR3 reads TGTGCCACCAGTGATCAAGCGGAGACGGGGGGGCACACCGGGGAGCTGTTTTTT.

The rearrangement uses TRBV2 and TRBJ2-2, with 9 bases matching TRBD1. The V and J ends lost 7 bases and 3 bases, in that order; junction bases with no gene match: 6. The CDR3 covers 15 residues. Germline CDR1 and CDR2: SNHLY and FYNNEI. In DNA form, the CDR3 reads TGTGCCAGCACCCGGGACAGGGAGTACACCGGGGAGCTGTTTTTT. Amino acids: CASTRDREYTGELFF.

The table lists this clone with a count of one. The chain links TRBV6-5 to TRBJ1-2; D is possibly TRBD1 (6 bases). V lost 4 bases, J lost 6 bases, and 12 bases lay in between. Germline V lookup: CDR1 MNHEY, CDR2 SVGAGI. The CDR3 contains 13 residues. CDR3 residues: CASSLYRVDGYTF. DNA of the CDR3: TGTGCCAGCAGTTTGTACAGGGTAGATGGCTACACCTTC.